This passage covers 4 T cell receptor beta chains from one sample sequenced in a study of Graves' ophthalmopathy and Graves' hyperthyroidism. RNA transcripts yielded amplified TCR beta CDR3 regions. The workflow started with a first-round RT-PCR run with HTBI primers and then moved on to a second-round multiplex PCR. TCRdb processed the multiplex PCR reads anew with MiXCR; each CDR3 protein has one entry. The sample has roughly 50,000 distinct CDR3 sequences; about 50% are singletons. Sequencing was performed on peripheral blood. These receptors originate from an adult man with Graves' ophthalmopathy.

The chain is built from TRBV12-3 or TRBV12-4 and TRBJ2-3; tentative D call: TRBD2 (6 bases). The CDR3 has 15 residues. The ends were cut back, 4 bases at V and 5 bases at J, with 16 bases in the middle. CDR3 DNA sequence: TGTGCCAGCAGTTCTTCCGGGGGAGGTAGAGATACGCAGTATTTT. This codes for CASSSSGGGRDTQYF.

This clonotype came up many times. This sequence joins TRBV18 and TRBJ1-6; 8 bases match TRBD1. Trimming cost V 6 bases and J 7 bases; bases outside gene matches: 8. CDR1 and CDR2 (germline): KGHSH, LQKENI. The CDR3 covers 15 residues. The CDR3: CASSTTGAQNSPLHF. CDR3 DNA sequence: TGTGCCAGCTCGACGACAGGGGCCCAAAATTCACCCCTCCACTTT. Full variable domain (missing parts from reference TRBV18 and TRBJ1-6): NAGVMQNPRHLVRRRGQEARLRCSPMKGHSHVYWYRQLPEEGLKFMVYLQKENIIDESGMPKERFSAEFPKEGPSILRIQQVVRGDSAAYFCASSTTGAQNSPLHFGNGTRLTVT.

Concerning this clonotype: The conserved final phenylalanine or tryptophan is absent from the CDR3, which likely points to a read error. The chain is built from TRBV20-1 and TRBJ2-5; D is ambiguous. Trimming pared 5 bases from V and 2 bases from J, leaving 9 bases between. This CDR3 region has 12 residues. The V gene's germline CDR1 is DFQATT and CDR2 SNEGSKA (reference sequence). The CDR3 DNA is TGCAGTGCTGATCGGCCGCAAGAGACCCAGTACTGT. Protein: CSADRPQETQYC.

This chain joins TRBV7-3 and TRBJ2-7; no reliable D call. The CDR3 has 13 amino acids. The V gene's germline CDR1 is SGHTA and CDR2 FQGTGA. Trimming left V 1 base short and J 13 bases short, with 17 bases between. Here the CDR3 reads CASSLSKGYERYF. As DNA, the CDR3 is TGTGCCAGCAGCTTAAGTAAAGGCTACGAGCGATACTTC.